This TCR beta chain was retrieved from a study of follicular helper T cells after annual influenza vaccination. Time point here: 2015-2016 season, pre-vaccination. Repertoires were generated with immunoSEQ multiplex PCR, while TCRdb's copy carries only in-frame clones and drops some. Counted here are more than 10,000 clones, more than 75% occurring once; the ten biggest clones make up 3.5% to 4.5%. V was shortened by 5 bases and J by 3 bases, with 10 bases between the two germline ends. From germline, CDR1 is MDHEN and CDR2 SYDVKM. This CDR3 is 13 amino acids long. This clonotype was sampled from an adult who received the influenza vaccine. The genes are TRBV28 and TRBJ2-5; maybe TRBD2 (5 bases). This sample comprised CXCR5+ CD38- circulating T follicular helper cells from blood, obtained on the day of influenza vaccination. Subset meaning: circulating Tfh, non-naive CD4+CXCR5+PD-1+ (ICOS+CD38+ or ICOS-CD38-). The CDR3 DNA follows: TGTGCCAGCAGTCCGGGGAGCGAAGAGACCCAGTACTTC. Translated, it gives CASSPGSEETQYF.